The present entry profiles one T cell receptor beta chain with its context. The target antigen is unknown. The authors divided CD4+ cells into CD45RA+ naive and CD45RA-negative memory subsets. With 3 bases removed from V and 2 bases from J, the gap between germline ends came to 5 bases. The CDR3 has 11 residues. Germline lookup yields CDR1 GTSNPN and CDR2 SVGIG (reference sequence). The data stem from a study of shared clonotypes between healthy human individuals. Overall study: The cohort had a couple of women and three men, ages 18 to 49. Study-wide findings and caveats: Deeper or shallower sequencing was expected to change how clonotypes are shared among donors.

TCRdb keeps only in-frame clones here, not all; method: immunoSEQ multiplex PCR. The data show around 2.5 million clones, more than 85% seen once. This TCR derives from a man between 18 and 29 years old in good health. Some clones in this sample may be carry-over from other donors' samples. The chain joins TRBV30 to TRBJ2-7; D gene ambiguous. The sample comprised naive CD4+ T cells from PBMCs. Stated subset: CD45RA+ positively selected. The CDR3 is CAWSRTYEQYF. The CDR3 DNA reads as TGTGCCTGGAGCCGAACCTACGAGCAGTACTTC.